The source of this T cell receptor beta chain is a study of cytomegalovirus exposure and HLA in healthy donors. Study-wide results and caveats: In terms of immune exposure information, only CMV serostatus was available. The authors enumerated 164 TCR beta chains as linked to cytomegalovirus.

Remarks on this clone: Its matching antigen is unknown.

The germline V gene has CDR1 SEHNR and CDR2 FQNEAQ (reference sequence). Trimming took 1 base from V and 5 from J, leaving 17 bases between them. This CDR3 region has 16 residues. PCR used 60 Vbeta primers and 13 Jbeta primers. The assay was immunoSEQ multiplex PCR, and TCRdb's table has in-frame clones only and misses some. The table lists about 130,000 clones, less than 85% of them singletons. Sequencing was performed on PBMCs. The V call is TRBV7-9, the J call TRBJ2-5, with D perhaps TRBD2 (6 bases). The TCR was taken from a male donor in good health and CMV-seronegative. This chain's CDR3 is CASSLGWARREETQYF. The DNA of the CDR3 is TGTGCCAGCAGCTTAGGATGGGCCAGACGGGAGGAGACCCAGTACTTC.